This TCR beta chain was observed in a study of CD8 T cells in Susac syndrome (dated by TCRdb to the late 2010s). Regarding the complete study: Repertoire sequencing was used to test whether CD8+ T cell activation and differentiation in Susac syndrome was antigen driven.

The CDR3 has 12 amino acids, counting the end cysteine and phenylalanine. This entry keeps only the CDR3 DNA: 36 bases, framed from base 1. Looking up the germline V gene yields CDR1 SGHTA and CDR2 FQGNSA. The junction carries 5 bases between V and J, which are trimmed by 5 bases and 2 bases respectively. Peripheral blood CD8+ and CD4+ T cells from healthy donors, Susac syndrome patients and multiple sclerosis patients were profiled by high-throughput TCR beta sequencing. Treatment-naive patients with stable or active relapsing-remitting disease fulfilling revised McDonald criteria were used as multiple sclerosis controls. CD8+ TEMRA cells were enriched by FACS, while bulk CD8+ and CD4+ T cells were purified by magnetic negative isolation. Blood was drawn into EDTA tubes, processed within 24 hours, and PBMCs were isolated by density gradient centrifugation. PBMCs destined for TCR sequencing were cryopreserved in liquid nitrogen and later thawed in a 37 °C water bath. The sorted or isolated CD4+, CD8+ and CD8+ TEMRA cells reached a purity of at least 90%.

About this clonotype: Its antigen remains undetermined. One base away there is no much larger clone; base qualities are not given.

RNA was extracted with the RNeasy kit and about 0.5 to 1 ug was reverse transcribed using random hexamers. The immunoSEQ multiplex PCR assay, covering 54 Vbeta and 13 Jbeta segments, was used to amplify TCR beta CDR3 regions. To correct PCR amplification bias, a synthetic template baseline was used for both primer optimization and computational correction. Under the source paper's analysis protocol: Only productive sequences were kept, with reads annotated to V, D and J genes according to IMGT and analyzed in immunoSEQ Analyzer. To calculate clonality, Shannon entropy was normalized by log2 of the number of productive unique sequences and then subtracted from one. For each patient and control, public and private clones were evaluated within the 100 most prevalent clones. A clone was defined as Susac-specific if it was absent from the healthy and MS cohorts, from around 960 published viral clones and from other ImmuneACCESS disease sequences. TCRdb trimmed the raw reads at Q25, called clones with MiXCR and kept productive beta chains. Rows matching on CDR3 protein sequence are summarized as one entry with the most common DNA and genes. None of the V and J calls come from the authors' own analysis; TCRdb made them. The sample table lists around 130,000 distinct CDR3 sequences, roughly 94% of them with a count of one. Together, the top ten hold 0.095% to 0.15% of the sample.

Study-level results and caveats: The study acknowledged that relatively few individuals were included in the TCR sequencing and HLA analysis.

Recombination linked TRBV7-2 to TRBJ2-3, with the D gene too uncertain to name. The material sequenced was CD4+ T cells from PBMCs. The source is a human donor with multiple sclerosis. The CDR3 amino acid sequence is: CASSLFTDTQYF. In nucleotides, the sequence is TGTGCCAGCAGCCTATTCACAGATACGCAGTATTTT.